The clone carrying this TCR beta chain was counted between two and nine times. Measured with immunoSEQ multiplex PCR; TCRdb has only the in-frame clones, and not every one. The table shows about 69,000 clones, with 85% to 90% occurring only once. Germline V gene lookup returns CDR1 LNHDA and CDR2 SQIVND (reference sequence). Losses at the gene ends were 6 bases for V and 5 bases for J; bases not matched to a gene: 6. The length of the CDR3 is 14 residues. The data stem from a study of OX40 agonist ivuxolimab in advanced cancers. Baseline, cycle 4 day 1, and cycle 7 day 1 were the blood sampling points.

This sequence was found in an adult with an advanced solid tumor such as melanoma, head and neck, liver or kidney cancer. The V and J genes are TRBV19 and TRBJ1-5; TRBD1 matches at 8 bases. Sequences were derived from CD4+ or CD8+ T cells sorted from blood, sampled in a trial of the OX40 agonist ivuxolimab. The CDR3 region has the DNA TGTGCCAGTAGGTCGGACAGGGAGGATCAGCCCCAGCATTTT. Protein: CASRSDREDQPQHF.